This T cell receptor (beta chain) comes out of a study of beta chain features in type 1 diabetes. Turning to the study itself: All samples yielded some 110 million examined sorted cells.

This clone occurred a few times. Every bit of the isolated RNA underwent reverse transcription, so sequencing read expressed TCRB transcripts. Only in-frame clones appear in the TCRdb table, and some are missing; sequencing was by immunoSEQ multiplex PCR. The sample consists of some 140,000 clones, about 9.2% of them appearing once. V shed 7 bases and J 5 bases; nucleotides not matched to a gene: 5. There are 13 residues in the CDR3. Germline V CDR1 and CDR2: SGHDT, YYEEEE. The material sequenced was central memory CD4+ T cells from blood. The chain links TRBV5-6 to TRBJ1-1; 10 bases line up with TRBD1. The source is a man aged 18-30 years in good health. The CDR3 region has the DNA TGTGCCAGCGAGGGACAGGGGCGAACTGAAGCTTTCTTT. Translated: CASEGQGRTEAFF.